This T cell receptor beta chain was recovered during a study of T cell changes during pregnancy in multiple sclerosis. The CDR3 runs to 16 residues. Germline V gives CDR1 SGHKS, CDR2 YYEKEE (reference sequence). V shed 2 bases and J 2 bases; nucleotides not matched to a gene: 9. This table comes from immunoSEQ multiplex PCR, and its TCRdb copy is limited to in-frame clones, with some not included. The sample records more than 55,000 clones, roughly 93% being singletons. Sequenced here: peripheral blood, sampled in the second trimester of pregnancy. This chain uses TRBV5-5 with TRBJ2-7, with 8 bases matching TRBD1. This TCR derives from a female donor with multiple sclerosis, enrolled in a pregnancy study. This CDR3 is CASSFTDRAGTYEQYF. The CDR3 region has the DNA TGTGCCAGCAGCTTTACGGACAGGGCGGGAACCTACGAGCAGTACTTC.